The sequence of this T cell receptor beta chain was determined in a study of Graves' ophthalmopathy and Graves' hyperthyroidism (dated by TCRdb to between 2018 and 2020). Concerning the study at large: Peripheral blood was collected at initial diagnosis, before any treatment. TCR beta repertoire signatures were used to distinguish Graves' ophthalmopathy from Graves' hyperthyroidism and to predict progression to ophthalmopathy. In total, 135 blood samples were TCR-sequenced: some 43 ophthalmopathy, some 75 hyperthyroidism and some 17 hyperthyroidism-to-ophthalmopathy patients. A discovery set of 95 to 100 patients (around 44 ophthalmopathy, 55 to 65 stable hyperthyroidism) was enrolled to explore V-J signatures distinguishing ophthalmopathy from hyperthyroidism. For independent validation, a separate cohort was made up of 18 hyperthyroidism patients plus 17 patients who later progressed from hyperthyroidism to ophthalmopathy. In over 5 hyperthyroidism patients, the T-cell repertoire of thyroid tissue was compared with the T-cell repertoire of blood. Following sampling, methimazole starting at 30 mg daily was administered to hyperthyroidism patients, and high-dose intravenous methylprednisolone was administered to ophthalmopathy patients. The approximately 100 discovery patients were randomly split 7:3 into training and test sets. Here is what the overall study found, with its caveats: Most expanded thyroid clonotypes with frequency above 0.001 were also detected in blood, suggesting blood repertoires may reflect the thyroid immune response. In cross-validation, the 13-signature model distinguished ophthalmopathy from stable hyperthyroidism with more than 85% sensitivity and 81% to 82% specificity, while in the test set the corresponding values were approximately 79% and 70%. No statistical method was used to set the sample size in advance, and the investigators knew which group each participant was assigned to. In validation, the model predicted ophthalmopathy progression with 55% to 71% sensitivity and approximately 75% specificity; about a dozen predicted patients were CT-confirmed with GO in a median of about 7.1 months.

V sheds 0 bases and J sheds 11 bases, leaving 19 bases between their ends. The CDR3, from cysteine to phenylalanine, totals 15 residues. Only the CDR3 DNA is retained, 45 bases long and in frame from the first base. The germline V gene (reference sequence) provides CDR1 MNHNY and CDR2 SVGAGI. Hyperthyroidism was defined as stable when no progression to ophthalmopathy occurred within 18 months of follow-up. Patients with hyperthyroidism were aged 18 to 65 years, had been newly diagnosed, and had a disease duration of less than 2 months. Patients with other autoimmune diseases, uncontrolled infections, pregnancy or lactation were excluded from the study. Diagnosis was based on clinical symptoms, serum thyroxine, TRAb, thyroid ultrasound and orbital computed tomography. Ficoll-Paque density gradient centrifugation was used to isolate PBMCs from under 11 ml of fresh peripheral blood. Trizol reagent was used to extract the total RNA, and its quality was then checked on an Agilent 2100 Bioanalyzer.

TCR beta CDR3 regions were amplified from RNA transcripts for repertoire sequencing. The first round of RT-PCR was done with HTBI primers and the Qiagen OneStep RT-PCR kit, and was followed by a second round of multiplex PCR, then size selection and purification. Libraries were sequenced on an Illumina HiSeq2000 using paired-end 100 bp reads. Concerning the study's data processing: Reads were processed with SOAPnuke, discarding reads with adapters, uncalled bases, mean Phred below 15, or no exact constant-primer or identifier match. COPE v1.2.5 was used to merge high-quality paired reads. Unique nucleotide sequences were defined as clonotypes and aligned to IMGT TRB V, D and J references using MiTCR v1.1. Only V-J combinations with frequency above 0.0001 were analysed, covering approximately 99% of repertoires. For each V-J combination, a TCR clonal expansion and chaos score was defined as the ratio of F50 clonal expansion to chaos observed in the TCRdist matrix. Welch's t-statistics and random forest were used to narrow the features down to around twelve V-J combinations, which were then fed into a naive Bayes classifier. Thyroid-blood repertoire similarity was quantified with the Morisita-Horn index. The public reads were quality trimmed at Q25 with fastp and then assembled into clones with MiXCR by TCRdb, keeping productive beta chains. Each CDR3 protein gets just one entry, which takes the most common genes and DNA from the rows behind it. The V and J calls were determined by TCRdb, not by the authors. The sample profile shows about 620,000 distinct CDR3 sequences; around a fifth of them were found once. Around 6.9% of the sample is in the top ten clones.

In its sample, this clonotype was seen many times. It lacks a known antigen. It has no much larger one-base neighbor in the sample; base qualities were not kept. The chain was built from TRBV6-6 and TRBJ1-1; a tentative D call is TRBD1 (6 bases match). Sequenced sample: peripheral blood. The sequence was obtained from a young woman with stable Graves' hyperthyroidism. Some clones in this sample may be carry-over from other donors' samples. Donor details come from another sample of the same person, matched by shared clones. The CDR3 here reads CASSYSGGRGFGAFF. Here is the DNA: TGTGCCAGCAGTTACTCAGGGGGGAGAGGATTCGGGGCTTTCTTT.